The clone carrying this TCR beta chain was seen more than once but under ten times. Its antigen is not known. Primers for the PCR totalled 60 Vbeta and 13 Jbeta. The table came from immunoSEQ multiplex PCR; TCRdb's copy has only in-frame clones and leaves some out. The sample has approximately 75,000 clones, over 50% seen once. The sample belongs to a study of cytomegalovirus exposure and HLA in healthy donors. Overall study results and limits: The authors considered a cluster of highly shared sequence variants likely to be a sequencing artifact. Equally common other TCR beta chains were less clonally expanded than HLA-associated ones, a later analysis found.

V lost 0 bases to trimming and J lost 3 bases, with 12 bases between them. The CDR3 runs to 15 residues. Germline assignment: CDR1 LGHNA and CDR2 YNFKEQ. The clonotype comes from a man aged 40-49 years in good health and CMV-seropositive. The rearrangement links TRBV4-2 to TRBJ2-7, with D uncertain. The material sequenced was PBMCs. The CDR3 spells CASSQDMNNYYEQYF. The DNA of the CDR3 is TGTGCCAGCAGCCAAGATATGAACAATTACTACGAGCAGTACTTC.